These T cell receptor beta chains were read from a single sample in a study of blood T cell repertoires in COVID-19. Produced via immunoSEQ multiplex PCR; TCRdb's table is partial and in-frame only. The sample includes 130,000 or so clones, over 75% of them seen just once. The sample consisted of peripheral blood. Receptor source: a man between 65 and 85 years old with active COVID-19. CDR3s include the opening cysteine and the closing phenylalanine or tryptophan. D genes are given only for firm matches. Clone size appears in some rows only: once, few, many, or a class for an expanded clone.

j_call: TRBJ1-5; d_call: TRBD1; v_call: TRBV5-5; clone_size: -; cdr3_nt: TGTGCCAGCAGCTTGGTGGGACAGGGGAAATATAGCAATCAGCCCCAGCATTTT; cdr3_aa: CASSLVGQGKYSNQPQHF
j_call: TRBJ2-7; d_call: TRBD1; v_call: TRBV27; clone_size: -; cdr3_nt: TGTGCCAGCGGGTCCGGACAGGCCTACGAGCAGTACTTC; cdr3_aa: CASGSGQAYEQYF
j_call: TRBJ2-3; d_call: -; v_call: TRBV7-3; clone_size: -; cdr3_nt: TGTGCCAGCAGCAGAACCCCAGGGAGCACAGATACGCAGTATTTT; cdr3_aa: CASSRTPGSTDTQYF
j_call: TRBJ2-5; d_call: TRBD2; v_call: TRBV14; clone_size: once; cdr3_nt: TGTGCCAGCAGCCCGGGACTAGCGGCAGAGACCCAGTACTTC; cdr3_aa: CASSPGLAAETQYF
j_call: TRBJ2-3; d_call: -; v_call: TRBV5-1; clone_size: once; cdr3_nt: TGCGCCAGCAGCTTGGCAGTCCCGGGACAACAGAACACAGATACGCAGTATTTT; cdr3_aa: CASSLAVPGQQNTDTQYF
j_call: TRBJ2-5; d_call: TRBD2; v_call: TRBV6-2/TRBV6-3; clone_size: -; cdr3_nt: TGTGCCAGCAGCCGCTCGAGGGCGGGAGGAAGGCAAGAGACCCAGTACTTC; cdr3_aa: CASSRSRAGGRQETQYF
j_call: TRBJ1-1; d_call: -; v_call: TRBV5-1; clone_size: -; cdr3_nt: TGCGCCAGCAGCTCGACAGCCAAGAACACTGAAGCTTTCTTT; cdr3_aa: CASSSTAKNTEAFF
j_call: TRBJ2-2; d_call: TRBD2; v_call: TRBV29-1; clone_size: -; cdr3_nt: TGCAGCGTTTGGAGCGGGGACACCGGGGAGCTGTTTTTT; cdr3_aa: CSVWSGDTGELFF
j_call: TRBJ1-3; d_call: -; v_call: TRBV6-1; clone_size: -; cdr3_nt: TGTGCCAGCAGTGAAAGCGGGGGGCGCCTCTCTGGAAACACCATATATTTT; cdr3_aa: CASSESGGRLSGNTIYF
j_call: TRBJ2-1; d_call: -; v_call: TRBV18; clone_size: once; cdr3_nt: TGTGCCAGCTCACCAGACAGGTGGGAGCAGTTCTTC; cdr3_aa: CASSPDRWEQFF
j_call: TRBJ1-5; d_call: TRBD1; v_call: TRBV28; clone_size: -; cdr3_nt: TGTGCCAGCAGTTTTAGTGGACAGGGCAATCAGCCCCAGCATTTT; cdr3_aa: CASSFSGQGNQPQHF
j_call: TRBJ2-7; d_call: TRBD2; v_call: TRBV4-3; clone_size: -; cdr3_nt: TGCGCCAGCAGCCGCCAGCGGGAGGGGAGGTACGAGCAGTACTTC; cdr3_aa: CASSRQREGRYEQYF
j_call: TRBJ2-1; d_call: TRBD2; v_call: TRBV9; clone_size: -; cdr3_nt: TGTGCCAGCAGCCCCGGGACTAGCGGGATAGTTGAGCAGTTCTTC; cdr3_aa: CASSPGTSGIVEQFF
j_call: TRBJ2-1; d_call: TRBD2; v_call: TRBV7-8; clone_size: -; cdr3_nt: TGTGCCAGCAGCTTTAGCGGGGCACAAGGCAATGAGCAGTTCTTC; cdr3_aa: CASSFSGAQGNEQFF
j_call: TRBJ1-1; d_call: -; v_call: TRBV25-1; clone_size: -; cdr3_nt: TGTGCCAGCAGTGAGTACCTCTCGGACACTGAAGCTTTCTTT; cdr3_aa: CASSEYLSDTEAFF
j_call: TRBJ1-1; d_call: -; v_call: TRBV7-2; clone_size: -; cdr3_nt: TGTGCCAGCAGTTTAAAAGTCAAGCTGAACACTGAAGCTTTCTTT; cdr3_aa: CASSLKVKLNTEAFF
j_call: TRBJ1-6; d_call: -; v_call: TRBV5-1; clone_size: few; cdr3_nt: TGCGCCAGTGCCGACAGCTCCTATAATTCACCCCTCCACTTT; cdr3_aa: CASADSSYNSPLHF
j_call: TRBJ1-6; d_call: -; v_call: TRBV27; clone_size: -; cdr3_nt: TGTGCCAGCAAAACACCCGGGAGCTCCTATAATTCACCCCTCCACTTT; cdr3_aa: CASKTPGSSYNSPLHF
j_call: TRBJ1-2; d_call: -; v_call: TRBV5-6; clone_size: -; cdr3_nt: TGTGCCAGCAAAATTCGAGGGTATGGCTACACCTTC; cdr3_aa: CASKIRGYGYTF
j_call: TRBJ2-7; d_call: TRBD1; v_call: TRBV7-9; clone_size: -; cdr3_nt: TGTGCCAGCAGCTTCGGACAGGGTGTTTACGAGCAGTACTTC; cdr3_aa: CASSFGQGVYEQYF